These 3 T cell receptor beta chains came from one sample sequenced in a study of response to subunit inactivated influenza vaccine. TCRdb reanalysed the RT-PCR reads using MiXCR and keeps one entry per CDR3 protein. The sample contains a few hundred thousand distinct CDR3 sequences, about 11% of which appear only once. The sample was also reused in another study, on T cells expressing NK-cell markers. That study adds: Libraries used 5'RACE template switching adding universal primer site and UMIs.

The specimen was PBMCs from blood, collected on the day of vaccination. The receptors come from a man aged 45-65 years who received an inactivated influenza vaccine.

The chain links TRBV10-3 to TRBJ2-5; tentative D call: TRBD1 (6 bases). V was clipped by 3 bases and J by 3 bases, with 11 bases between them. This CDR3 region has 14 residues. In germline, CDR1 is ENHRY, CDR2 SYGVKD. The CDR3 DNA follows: TGTGCCATCAGTGATTGGACAGAAAAAGAGACCCAGTACTTC. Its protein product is CAISDWTEKETQYF.

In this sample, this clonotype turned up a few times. This chain's CDR3 is CASSIKRQTSSYNEQFF. In nucleotides, the CDR3 is TGTGCCAGCAGTATAAAGAGACAGACGAGCTCCTACAATGAGCAGTTCTTC. J is TRBJ2-1 and V is TRBV7-8, with D maybe TRBD1 (5 bases). The CDR3 has 17 amino acids. CDR1 is SGHVS, CDR2 FQNEAQ, per germline. Trimming removed 6 bases at V and 0 bases at J, with 18 bases between.

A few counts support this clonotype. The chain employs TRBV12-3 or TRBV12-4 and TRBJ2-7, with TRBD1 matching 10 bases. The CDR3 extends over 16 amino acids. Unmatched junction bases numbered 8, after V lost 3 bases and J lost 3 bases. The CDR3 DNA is TGTGCCAGCAGTTTCCTCCCCGGGACAGGGGTCTACGAGCAGTACTTC. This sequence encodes CASSFLPGTGVYEQYF.